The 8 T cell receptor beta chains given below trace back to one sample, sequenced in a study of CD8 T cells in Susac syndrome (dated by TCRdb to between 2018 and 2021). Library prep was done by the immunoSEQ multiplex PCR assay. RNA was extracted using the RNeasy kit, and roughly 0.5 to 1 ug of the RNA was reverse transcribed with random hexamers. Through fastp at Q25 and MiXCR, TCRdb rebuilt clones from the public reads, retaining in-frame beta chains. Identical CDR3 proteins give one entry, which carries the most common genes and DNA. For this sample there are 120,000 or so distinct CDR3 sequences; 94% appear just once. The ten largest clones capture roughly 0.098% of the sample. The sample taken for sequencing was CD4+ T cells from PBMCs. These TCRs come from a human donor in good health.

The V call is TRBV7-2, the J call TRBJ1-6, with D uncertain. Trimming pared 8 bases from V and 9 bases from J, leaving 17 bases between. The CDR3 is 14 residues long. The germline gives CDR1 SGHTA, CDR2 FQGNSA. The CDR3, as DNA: TGTGCCAGCCTCGCAGGCATAGGTGGTTCACCCCTCCACTTT. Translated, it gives CASLAGIGGSPLHF.

Here the CDR3 DNA reads TGTGCCAGCAGCTTAGCGCCCTTCACAGGGAGCGAGCAGTACTTC. This sequence encodes CASSLAPFTGSEQYF. The V gene is TRBV7-2, the J gene TRBJ2-7; D is perhaps TRBD1 (6 bases). Per germline, CDR1 SGHTA and CDR2 FQGNSA. The V and J ends lost 0 bases and 6 bases respectively, with 15 bases between them. The CDR3 spans 15 residues.

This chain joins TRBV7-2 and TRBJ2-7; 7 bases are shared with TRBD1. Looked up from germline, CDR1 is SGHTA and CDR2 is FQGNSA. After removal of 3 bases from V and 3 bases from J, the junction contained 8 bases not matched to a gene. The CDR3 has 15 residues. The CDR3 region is CASSFSYRGFYEQYF. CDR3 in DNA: TGTGCCAGCAGCTTTTCCTACAGGGGTTTCTACGAGCAGTACTTC.

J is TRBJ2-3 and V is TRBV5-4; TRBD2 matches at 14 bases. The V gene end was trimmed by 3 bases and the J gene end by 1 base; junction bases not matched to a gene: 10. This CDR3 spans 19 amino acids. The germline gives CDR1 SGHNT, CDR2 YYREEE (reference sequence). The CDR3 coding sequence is TGTGCCAGCAGCTCGCCCGGGACTAGCGGGAGTAGGGGCACAGATACGCAGTATTTT. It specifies CASSSPGTSGSRGTDTQYF.

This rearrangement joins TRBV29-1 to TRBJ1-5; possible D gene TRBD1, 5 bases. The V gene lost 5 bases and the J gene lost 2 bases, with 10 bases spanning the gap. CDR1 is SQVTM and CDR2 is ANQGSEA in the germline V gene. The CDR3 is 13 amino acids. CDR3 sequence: CSVSGRGNQPQHF. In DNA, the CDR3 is TGCAGCGTTTCGGGCAGGGGCAATCAGCCCCAGCATTTT.

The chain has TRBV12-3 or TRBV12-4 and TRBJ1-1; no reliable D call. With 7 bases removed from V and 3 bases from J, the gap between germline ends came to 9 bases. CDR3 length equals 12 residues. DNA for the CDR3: TGTGCCAGCACTACAGTGTACACTGAAGCTTTCTTT. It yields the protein CASTTVYTEAFF.

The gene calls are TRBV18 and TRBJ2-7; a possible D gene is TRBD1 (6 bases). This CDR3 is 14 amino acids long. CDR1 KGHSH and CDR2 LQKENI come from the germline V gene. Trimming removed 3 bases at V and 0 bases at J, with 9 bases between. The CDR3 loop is CASSPGQLSYEQYF. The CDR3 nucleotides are TGTGCCAGCTCACCCGGACAGCTCTCCTACGAGCAGTACTTC.

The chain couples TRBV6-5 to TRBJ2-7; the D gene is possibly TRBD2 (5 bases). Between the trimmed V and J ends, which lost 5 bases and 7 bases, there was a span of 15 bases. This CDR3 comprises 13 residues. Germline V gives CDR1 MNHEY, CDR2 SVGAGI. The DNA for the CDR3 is TGTGCCAGCAGTCGAACGGTCCGGAGGGAGCAGTACTTC. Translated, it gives CASSRTVRREQYF.